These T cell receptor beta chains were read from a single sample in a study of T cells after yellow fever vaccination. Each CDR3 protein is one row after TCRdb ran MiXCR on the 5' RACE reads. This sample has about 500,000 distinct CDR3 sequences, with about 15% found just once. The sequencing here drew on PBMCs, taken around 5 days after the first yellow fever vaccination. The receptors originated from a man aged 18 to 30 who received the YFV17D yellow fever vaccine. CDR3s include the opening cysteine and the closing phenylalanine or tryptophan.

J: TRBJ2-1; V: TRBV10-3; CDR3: CAISESLAGGYNEQFF
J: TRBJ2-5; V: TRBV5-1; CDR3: CASSPGTVTETQYF
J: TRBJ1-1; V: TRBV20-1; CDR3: CSARVPGQGGRTEAFF
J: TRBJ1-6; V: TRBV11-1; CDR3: CASSLNDRGGSPLHF
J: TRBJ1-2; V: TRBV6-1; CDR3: CASSPDPGYGYTF
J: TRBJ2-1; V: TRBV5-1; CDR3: CASSVNRYNEQFF
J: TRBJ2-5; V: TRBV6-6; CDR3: CASSYMGSETQYF
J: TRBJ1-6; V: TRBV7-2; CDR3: CASSFEYREKGSPLHF
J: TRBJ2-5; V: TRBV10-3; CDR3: CAISESLGQPQETQYF
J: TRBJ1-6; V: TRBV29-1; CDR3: CSVEETSNSPLHF
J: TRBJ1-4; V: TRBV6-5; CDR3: CASSYEVGTNEKLFF
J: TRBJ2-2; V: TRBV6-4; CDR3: CASSDSSGRELFF
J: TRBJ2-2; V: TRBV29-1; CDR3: CSYRDSTGELFF
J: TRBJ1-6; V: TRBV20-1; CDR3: CSAREDRGYNSPLHF
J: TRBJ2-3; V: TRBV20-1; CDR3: CSALTSGGSTDTQYF
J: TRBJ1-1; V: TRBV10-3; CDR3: CAISHVPGQGPNTEAFF
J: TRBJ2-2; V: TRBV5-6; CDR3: CASSPYDRANTGELFF
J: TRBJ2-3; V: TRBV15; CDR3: CATSRTRGTSTDTQYF
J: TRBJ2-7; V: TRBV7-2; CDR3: CASSGWPGLGSEQYF
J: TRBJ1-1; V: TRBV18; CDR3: CASSLIRTGALMNTEAFF
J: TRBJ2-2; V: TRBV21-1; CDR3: CASSKERGAGEIGGELFF
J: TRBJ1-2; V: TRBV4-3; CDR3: CASSQDTGSLYGYTF
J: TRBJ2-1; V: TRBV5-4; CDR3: CASSARDRGSYEQFF
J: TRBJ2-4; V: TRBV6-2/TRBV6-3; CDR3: CASSYLPRGQGIIQYF
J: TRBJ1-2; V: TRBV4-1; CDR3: CASSQGATGSGGYTF
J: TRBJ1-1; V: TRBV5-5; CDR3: CASSPPGRGGTEAFF
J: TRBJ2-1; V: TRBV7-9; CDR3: CASSPQTDRGVYNEQFF